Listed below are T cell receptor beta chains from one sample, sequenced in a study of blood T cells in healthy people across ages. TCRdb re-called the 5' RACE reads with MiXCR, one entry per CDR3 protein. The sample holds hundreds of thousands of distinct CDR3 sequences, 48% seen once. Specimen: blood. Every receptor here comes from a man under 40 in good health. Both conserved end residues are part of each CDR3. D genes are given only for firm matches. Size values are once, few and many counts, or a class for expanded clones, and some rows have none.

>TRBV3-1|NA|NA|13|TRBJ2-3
CASSPPPGTKQYF
TGTGCCAGCAGCCCGCCGCCCGGGACAAAGCAGTATTTT
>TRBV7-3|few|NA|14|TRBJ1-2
CASSLSGSNYGYTF
TGTGCCAGCAGCTTATCAGGGTCCAACTATGGCTACACCTTC
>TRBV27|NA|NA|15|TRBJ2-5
CASSLSTGGKETQYF
TGTGCCAGCAGTTTATCGACGGGGGGCAAAGAGACCCAGTACTTC
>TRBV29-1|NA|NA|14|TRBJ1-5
CSVESGTDNQPQHF
TGCAGCGTTGAATCGGGAACCGACAATCAGCCCCAGCATTTT
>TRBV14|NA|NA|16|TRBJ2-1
CASSLQGRMRVNEQFF
TGTGCCAGCAGCCTACAGGGTAGAATGCGTGTAAATGAGCAGTTCTTC
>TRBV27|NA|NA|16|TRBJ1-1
CASSLNWDTVNTEAFF
TGTGCCAGCAGTTTAAACTGGGACACAGTGAACACTGAAGCTTTCTTT
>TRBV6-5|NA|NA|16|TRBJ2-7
CASSYSKGIPTYEQYF
TGTGCCAGCAGTTACTCGAAGGGGATTCCCACCTACGAGCAGTACTTC
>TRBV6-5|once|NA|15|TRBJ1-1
CASSSGDRENTEAFF
TGTGCCAGCAGTTCCGGAGACAGAGAAAACACTGAAGCTTTCTTT
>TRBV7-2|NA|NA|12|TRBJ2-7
CASSLEVNEQYF
TGTGCCAGCAGCTTAGAGGTCAACGAGCAGTACTTC
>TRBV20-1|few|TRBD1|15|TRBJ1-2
CSARQGAFGAYGYTF
TGCAGTGCTAGACAGGGGGCTTTCGGGGCCTATGGCTACACCTTC
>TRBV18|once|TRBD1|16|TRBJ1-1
CASSPPARGGNTEAFF
TGTGCCAGCTCACCACCGGCCAGGGGGGGGAACACTGAAGCTTTCTTT
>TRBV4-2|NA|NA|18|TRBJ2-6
CASSQESQSAYGANVLTF
TGTGCCAGCAGCCAAGAGTCCCAGAGTGCGTACGGGGCCAACGTCCTGACTTTC
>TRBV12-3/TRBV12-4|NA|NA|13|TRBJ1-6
CASSPGRSGPLHF
TGTGCCAGCAGTCCCGGTCGCTCGGGGCCCCTCCACTTT
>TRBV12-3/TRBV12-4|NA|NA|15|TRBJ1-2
CASSLVGEEGYGYTF
TGTGCCAGCAGTTTAGTCGGGGAAGAAGGCTATGGCTACACCTTC
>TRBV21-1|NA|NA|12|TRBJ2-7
CASSKGAYEQYF
TGTGCCAGCAGCAAAGGGGCCTACGAGCAGTACTTC
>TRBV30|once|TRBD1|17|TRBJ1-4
CAWSVTGDPQLREKLFF
TGTGCCTGGAGTGTCACAGGGGACCCCCAGTTAAGGGAAAAACTGTTTTTT
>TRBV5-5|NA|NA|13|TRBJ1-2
CASSLPEGYGYTF
TGTGCCAGCAGCTTGCCAGAGGGCTATGGCTACACCTTC
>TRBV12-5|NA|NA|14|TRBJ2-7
CASGFSRKGREQYF
TGTGCTAGTGGTTTTAGTAGAAAGGGGCGCGAGCAGTACTTC
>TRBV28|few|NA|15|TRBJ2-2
CASSQTNRGTGELFF
TGTGCCAGCAGCCAGACCAATAGGGGCACCGGGGAGCTGTTTTTT
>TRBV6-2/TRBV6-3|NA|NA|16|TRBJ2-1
CAGSPRGGGSHNEQFF
TGTGCCGGCAGCCCCAGGGGAGGGGGCTCCCACAATGAGCAGTTCTTC
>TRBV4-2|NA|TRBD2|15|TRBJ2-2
CASSQDLTSAGELFF
TGTGCCAGCAGCCAAGACCTGACTAGCGCCGGGGAGCTGTTTTTT
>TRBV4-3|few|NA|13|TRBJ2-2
CASSQEKPGELFF
TGCGCCAGCAGCCAAGAGAAACCCGGGGAGCTGTTTTTT
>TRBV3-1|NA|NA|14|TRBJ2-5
CAGSQDAGDETQYF
TGTGCCGGCAGCCAGGATGCAGGGGACGAGACCCAGTACTTC
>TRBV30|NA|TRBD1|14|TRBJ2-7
CAWSTGTGFYEQYF
TGTGCCTGGAGTACCGGGACAGGTTTCTACGAGCAGTACTTC
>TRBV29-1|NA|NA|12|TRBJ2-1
CSVRGALGEQFF
TGCAGCGTTAGGGGGGCCTTGGGTGAGCAGTTCTTC
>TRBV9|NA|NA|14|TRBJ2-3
CASSVGPNTDTQYF
TGTGCCAGCAGCGTAGGCCCAAACACAGATACGCAGTATTTT
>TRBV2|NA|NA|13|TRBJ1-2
CASSEPEFYGYTF
TGTGCCAGCAGTGAACCCGAGTTCTATGGCTACACCTTC
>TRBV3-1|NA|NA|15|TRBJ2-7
CASSQENLAGNEQYF
TGTGCCAGCAGCCAAGAGAACTTGGCGGGGAACGAGCAGTACTTC
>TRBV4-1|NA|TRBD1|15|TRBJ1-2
CASSQDPSGGGGYTF
TGCGCCAGCAGCCAAGATCCCTCAGGGGGCGGTGGCTACACCTTC
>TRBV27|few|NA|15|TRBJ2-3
CASSPRQGPTDTQYF
TGTGCCAGCAGTCCCCGGCAGGGCCCCACAGATACGCAGTATTTT
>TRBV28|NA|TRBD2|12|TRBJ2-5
CATTGGIETQYF
TGTGCCACCACGGGGGGTATAGAGACCCAGTACTTC
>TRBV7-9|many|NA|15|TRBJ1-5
CASSLGPGFNQPQHF
TGTGCCAGCAGCTTAGGTCCGGGTTTCAATCAGCCCCAGCATTTT
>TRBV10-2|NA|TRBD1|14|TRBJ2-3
CAGISGQGLDTQYF
TGCGCCGGCATATCGGGACAGGGGTTAGATACGCAGTATTTT
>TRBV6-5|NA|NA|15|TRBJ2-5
CASSYRQGLPGTQYF
TGCGCCAGCAGTTACCGCCAGGGCCTCCCAGGGACCCAGTACTTC
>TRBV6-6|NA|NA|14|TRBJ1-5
CASSYSDKLQPQHF
TGTGCCAGCAGTTACTCAGATAAACTTCAGCCCCAGCATTTT
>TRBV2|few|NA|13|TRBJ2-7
CATKEPQHDEQYF
TGTGCCACCAAGGAACCCCAGCACGACGAGCAGTACTTC
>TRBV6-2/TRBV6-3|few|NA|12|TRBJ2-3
CASTGKADTQYF
TGTGCCAGCACAGGGAAGGCAGATACGCAGTATTTT
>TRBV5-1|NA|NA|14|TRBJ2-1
CASNRDGSYNEQFF
TGCGCCAGCAACCGGGACGGGTCCTACAATGAGCAGTTCTTC
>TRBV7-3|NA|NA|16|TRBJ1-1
CASSFRGRDGGAEAFF
TGTGCCAGCAGCTTTAGGGGCAGGGACGGAGGGGCTGAAGCTTTCTTT
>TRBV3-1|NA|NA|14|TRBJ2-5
CASSHRTSSETQYF
TGTGCCAGCAGCCACAGGACATCATCAGAGACCCAGTACTTC
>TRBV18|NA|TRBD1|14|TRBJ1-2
CASSPEGASYGYTF
TGTGCCAGCTCACCAGAGGGGGCCAGCTATGGCTACACCTTC
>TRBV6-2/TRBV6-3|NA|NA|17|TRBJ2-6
CASSRPGLSSGANVLTF
TGTGCCAGCAGCCGACCGGGGCTCAGCTCTGGGGCCAACGTCCTGACTTTC
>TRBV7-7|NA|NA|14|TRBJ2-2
CASSSTISTGELFF
TGTGCTAGCAGCTCGACCATTAGCACCGGGGAGCTGTTTTTT
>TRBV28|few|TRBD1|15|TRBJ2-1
CASSYDRVAYNEQFF
TGTGCCAGCAGTTACGACAGGGTGGCCTACAATGAGCAGTTCTTC
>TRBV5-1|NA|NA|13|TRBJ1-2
CASSLAYTYGYTF
TGCGCCAGCAGCTTGGCTTACACATATGGCTACACCTTC
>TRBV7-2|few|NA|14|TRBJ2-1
CASSLGDEYNEQFF
TGTGCCAGCAGCTTAGGCGACGAGTACAATGAGCAGTTCTTC
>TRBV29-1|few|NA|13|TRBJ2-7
CSVEVVSGAEQYF
TGCAGCGTTGAAGTCGTTTCGGGGGCCGAGCAGTACTTC
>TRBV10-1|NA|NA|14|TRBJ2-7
CASSEIDGPYEQYF
TGCGCCAGCAGTGAAATAGACGGTCCCTACGAGCAGTACTTC
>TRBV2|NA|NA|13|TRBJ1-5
CASSARVAQPQHF
TGTGCCAGCAGTGCCAGGGTAGCTCAGCCCCAGCATTTT
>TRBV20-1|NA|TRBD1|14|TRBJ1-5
CSASDRARNQPQHF
TGCAGTGCTTCCGACAGGGCACGGAATCAGCCCCAGCATTTT
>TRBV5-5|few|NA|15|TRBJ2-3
CASSLDTSRADTQYF
TGTGCCAGCAGCTTGGATACTAGCCGAGCGGATACGCAGTATTTT
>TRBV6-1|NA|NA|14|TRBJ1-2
CASSEGGRGNGYTF
TGTGCCAGCAGTGAAGGGGGCAGGGGTAATGGCTACACCTTC
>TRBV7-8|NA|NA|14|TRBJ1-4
CASSPTEKHEKLFF
TGTGCCAGCAGCCCTACAGAGAAGCATGAAAAACTGTTTTTT
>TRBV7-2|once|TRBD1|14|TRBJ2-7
CASSPDRVSNEQYF
TGTGCCAGCAGCCCCGACAGGGTTTCAAACGAGCAGTACTTC